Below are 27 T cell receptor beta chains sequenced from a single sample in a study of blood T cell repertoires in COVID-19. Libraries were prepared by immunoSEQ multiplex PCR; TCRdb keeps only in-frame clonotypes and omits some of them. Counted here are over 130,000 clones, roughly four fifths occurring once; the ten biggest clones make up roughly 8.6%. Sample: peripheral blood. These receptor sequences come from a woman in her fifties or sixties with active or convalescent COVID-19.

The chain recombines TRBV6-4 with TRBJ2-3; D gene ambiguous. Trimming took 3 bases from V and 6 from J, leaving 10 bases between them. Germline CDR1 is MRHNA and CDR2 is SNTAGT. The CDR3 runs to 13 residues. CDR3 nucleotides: TGTGCCAGCAGTGATGGCCCCCAGGATACGCAGTATTTT. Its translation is CASSDGPQDTQYF.

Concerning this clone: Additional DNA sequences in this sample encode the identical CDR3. The CDR3 coding sequence is TGTGCCAGCAGTTTGGCGCGGGATCAGCCCCAGCATTTT. As protein: CASSLARDQPQHF. The chain couples TRBV12-3 or TRBV12-4 to TRBJ1-5, with unresolved D. The CDR3 has 13 residues. V was cut by 3 bases and J by 5 bases, with 8 bases left in between.

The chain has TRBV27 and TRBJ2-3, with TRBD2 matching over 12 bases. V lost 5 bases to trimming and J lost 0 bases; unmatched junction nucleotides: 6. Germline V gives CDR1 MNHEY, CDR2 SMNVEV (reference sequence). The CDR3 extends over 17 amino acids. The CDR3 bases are TGTGCCAGCAGTCCCAAAGGACTAGCGGGGAGCACAGATACGCAGTATTTT. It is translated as CASSPKGLAGSTDTQYF.

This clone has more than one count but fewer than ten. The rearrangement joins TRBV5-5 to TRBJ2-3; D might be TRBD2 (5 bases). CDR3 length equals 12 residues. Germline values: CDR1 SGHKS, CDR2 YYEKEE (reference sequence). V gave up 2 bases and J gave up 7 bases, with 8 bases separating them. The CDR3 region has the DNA TGTGCCAGCAGCTTTGACTACAATACGCAGTATTTT. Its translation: CASSFDYNTQYF.

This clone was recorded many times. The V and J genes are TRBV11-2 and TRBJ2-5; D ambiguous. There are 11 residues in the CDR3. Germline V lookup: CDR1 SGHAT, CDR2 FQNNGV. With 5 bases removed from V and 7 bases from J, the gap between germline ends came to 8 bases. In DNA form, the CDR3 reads TGTGCCAGCAGCCCCCGCGGGACCCAGTACTTC. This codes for CASSPRGTQYF. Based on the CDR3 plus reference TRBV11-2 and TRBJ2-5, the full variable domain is EAGVAQSPRYKIIEKRQSVAFWCNPISGHATLYWYQQILGQGPKLLIQFQNNGVVDDSQLPKDRFSAERLKGVDSTLKIQPAKLEDSAVYLCASSPRGTQYFGPGTRLLVL.

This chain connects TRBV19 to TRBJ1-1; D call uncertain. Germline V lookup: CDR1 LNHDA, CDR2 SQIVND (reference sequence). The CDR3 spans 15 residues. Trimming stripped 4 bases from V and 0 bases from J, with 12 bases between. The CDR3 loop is CASSTDTDLNTEAFF. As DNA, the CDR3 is TGTGCCAGTAGTACAGATACAGATTTGAACACTGAAGCTTTCTTT.

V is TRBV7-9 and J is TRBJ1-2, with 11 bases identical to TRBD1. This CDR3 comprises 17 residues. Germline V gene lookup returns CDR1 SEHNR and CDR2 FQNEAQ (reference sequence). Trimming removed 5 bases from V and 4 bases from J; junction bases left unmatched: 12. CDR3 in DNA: TGTGCCAGCAGCGTCCGGGACAGGGGGGCCTCTGGCTATGGCTACACCTTC. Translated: CASSVRDRGASGYGYTF. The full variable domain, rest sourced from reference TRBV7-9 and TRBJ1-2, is DTGVSQNPRHKITKRGQNVTFRCDPISEHNRLYWYRQTLGQGPEFLTYFQNEAQLEKSRLLSDRFSAERPKGSFSTLEIQRTEQGDSAMYLCASSVRDRGASGYGYTFGSGTRLTVV.

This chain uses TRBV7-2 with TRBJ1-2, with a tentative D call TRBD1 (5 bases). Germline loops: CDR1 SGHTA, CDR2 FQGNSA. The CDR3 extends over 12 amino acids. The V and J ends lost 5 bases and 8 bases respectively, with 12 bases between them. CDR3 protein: CASSPRRGGYTF. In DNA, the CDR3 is TGTGCCAGCAGCCCCCGTAGGGGAGGCTACACCTTC. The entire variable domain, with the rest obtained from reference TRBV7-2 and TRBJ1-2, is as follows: GAGVSQSPSNKVTEKGKDVELRCDPISGHTALYWYRQSLGQGLEFLIYFQGNSAPDKSGLPSDRFSAERTGGSVSTLTIQRTQQEDSAVYLCASSPRRGGYTFGSGTRLTVV.

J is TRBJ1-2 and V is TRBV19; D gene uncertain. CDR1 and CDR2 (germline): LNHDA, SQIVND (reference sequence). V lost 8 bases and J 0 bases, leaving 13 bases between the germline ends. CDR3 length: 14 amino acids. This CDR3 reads CASSRLESNYGYTF. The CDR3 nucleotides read TGTGCCAGTTCCCGGTTGGAGTCTAACTATGGCTACACCTTC.

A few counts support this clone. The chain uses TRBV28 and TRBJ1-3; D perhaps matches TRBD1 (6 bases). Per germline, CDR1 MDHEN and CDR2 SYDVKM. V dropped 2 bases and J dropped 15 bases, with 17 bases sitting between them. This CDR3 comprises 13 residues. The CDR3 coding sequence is TGTGCCAGCAGTTTAGAGCAATTCGGGACAAGATATTTT. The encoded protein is CASSLEQFGTRYF.

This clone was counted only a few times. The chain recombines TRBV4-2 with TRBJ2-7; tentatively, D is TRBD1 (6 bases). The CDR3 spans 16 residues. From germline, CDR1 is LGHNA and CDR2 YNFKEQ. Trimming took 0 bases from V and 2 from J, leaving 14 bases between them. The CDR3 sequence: CASSQETGTLTYEQYF. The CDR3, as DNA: TGTGCCAGCAGCCAAGAGACAGGTACCCTCACCTACGAGCAGTACTTC.

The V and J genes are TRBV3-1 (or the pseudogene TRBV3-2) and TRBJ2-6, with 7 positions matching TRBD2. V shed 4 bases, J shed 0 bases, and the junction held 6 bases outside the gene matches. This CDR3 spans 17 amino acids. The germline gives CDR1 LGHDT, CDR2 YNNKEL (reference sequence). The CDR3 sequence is CASSLRGVASGANVLTF. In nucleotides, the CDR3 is TGTGCCAGCAGCCTACGGGGGGTCGCCTCTGGGGCCAACGTCCTGACTTTC.

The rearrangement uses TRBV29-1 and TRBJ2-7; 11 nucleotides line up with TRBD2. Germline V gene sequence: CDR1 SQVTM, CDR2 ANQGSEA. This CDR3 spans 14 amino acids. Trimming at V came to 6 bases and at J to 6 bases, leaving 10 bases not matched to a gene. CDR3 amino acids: CSVRIAGGPVEQYF. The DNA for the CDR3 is TGCAGCGTCCGTATAGCGGGAGGGCCTGTCGAGCAGTACTTC.

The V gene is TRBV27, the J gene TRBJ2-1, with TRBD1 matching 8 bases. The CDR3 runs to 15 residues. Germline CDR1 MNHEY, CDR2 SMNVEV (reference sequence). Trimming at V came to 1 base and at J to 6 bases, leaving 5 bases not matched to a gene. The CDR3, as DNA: TGTGCCAGCAGTTTATGGCCAGGGGGCGGCAATGAGCAGTTCTTC. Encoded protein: CASSLWPGGGNEQFF.

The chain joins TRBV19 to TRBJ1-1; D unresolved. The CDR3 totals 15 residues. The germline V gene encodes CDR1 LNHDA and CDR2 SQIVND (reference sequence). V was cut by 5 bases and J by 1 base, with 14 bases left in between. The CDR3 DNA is TGTGCCAGTAGTGGTCAGGTGGTCTCGAACACTGAAGCTTTCTTT. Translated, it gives CASSGQVVSNTEAFF.

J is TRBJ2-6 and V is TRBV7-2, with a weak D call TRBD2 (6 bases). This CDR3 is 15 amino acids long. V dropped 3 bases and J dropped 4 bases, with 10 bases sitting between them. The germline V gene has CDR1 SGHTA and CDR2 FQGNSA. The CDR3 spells CASSFGGAGANVLTF. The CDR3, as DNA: TGTGCCAGCAGCTTCGGGGGAGCCGGGGCCAACGTCCTGACTTTC.

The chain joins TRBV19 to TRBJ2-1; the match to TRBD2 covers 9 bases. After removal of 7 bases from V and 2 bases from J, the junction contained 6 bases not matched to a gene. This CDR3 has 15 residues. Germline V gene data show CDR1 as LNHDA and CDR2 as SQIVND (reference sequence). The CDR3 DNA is TGTGCCAGTAACCGGGGACTAGCCACCTACAATGAGCAGTTCTTC. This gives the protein CASNRGLATYNEQFF. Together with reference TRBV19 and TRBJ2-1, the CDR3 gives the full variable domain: DGGITQSPKYLFRKEGQNVTLSCEQNLNHDAMYWYRQDPGQGLRLIYYSQIVNDFQKGDIAEGYSVSREKKESFPLTVTSAQKNPTAFYLCASNRGLATYNEQFFGPGTRLTVL.

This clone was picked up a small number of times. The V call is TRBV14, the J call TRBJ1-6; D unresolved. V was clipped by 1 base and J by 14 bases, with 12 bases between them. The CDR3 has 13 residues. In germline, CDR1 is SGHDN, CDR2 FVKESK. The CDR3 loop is CASSQVPAGTLHF. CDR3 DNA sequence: TGTGCCAGCAGCCAAGTACCCGCCGGGACCCTCCACTTT.

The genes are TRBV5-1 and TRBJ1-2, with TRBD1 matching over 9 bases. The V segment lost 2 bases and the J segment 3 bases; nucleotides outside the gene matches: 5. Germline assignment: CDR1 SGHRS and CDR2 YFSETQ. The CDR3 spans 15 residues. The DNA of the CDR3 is TGCGCCAGCAGCTTACTACAGGGGGCTGACTATGGCTACACCTTC. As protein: CASSLLQGADYGYTF. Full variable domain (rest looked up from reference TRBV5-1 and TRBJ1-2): KAGVTQTPRYLIKTRGQQVTLSCSPISGHRSVSWYQQTPGQGLQFLFEYFSETQRNKGNFPGRFSGRQFSNSRSEMNVSTLELGDSALYLCASSLLQGADYGYTFGSGTRLTVV.

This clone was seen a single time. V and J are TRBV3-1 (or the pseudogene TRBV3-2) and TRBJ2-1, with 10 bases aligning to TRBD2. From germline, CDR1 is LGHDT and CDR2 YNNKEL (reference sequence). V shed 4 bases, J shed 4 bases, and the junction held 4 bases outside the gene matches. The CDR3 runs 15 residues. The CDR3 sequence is CASSLTSGEYNEQFF. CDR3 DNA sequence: TGTGCCAGCAGCCTAACTAGCGGGGAGTACAATGAGCAGTTCTTC.

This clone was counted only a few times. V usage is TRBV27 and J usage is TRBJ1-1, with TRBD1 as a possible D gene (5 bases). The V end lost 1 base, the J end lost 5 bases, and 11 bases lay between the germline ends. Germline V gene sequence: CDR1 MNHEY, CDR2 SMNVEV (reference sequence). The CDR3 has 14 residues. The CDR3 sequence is CASSLLGGSTEAFF. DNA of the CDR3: TGTGCCAGCAGTTTATTGGGGGGATCGACTGAAGCTTTCTTT.

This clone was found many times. CDR3 bases: TGTGCCAGCAGCCAAGCGACGGGACTAGCGACCTACGAGCAGTACTTC. It yields the protein CASSQATGLATYEQYF. The rearrangement uses TRBV3-1 (or the pseudogene TRBV3-2) and TRBJ2-7; 10 positions agree with TRBD2. V shed 1 base and J 2 bases; nucleotides not matched to a gene: 5. The CDR3 runs to 16 residues. Germline V lookup: CDR1 LGHDT, CDR2 YNNKEL (reference sequence).

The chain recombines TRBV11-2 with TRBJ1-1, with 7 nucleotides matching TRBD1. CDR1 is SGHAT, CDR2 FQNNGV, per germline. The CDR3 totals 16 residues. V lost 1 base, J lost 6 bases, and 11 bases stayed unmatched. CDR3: CASSLGDRRSGAEAFF. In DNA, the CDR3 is TGTGCCAGCAGCTTAGGGGACAGACGTAGTGGCGCTGAAGCTTTCTTT.

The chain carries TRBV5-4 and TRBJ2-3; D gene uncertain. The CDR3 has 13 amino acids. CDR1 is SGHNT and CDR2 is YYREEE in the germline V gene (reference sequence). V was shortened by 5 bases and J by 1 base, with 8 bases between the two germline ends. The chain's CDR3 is CASRTEGTDTQYF. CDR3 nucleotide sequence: TGTGCCAGCAGGACCGAGGGCACAGATACGCAGTATTTT.

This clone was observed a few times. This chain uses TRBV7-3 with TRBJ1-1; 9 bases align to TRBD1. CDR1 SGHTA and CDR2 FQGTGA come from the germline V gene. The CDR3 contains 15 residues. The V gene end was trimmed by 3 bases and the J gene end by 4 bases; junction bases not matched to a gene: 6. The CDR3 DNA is TGTGCCAGCAGCTTGGACGGGACAGGGATCACTGAAGCTTTCTTT. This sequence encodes CASSLDGTGITEAFF.

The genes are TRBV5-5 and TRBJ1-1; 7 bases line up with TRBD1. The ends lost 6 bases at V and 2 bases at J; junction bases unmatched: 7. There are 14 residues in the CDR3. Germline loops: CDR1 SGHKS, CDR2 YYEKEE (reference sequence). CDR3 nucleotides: TGTGCCAGCACCTCAGGGGGGCGCAACACTGAAGCTTTCTTT. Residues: CASTSGGRNTEAFF. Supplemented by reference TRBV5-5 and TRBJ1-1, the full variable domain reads DAGVTQSPTHLIKTRGQQVTLRCSPISGHKSVSWYQQVLGQGPQFIFQYYEKEERGRGNFPDRFSARQFPNYSSELNVNALLLGDSALYLCASTSGGRNTEAFFGQGTRLTVV.

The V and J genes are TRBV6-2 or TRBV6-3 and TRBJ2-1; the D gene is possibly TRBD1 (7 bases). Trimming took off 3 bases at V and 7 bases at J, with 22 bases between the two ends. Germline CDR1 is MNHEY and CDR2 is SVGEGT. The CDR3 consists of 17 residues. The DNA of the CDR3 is TGTGCCAGCAGTTATGGGCGGGGAACAGGGGATGATAATGAGCAGTTCTTC. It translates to CASSYGRGTGDDNEQFF.